This T cell receptor (beta chain) comes out of a study of cytomegalovirus exposure and HLA in healthy donors. The PCR made use of 60 Vbeta and 13 Jbeta primers. Only in-frame clones appear in the TCRdb table, and some are missing; sequencing was by immunoSEQ multiplex PCR. In the table there are 75,000 or so clones, roughly 74% of which are singletons. General study results and limits: A further, later analysis showed that HLA-associated TCR beta chains (compared with equally common others) were more clonally expanded. Most sequenced TCRs were rare (though some public TCRs occurred in many donors). The study recorded around 160 TCR beta chains that were cytomegalovirus-associated.

Deletions cut 6 bases from V and 1 base from J, with 11 bases between. This CDR3 has 14 residues. CDR1 is MNHEY, CDR2 SVGAGI, per germline. This clone has only a few counts. No antigen is known for it. J is TRBJ2-3 and V is TRBV6-5; D perhaps matches TRBD1 (5 bases). Material: PBMCs. The receptor's source is a woman in her 30s in good health and CMV-seropositive. This CDR3 reads CASSSDSGTDTQYF. The CDR3 region has the DNA TGTGCCAGCAGCAGCGACAGTGGCACAGATACGCAGTATTTT.